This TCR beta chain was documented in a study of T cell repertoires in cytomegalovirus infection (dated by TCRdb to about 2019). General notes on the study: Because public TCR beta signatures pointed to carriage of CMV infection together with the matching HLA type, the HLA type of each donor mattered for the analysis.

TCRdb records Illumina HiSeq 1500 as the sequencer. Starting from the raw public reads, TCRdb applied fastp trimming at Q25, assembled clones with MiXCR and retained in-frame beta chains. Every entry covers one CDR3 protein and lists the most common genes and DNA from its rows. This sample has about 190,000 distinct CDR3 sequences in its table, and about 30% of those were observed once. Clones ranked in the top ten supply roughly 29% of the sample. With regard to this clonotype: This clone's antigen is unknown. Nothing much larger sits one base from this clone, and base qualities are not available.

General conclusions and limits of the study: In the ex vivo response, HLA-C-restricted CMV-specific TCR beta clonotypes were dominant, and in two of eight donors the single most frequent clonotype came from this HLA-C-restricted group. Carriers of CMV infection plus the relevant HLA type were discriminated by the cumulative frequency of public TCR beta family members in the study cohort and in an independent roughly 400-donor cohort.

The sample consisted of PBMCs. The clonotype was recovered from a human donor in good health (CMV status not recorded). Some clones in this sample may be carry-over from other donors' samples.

CDR3 reads: CAWSVKNEQFF. The nucleotide sequence reads as follows: TGTGCCTGGAGTGTAAAGAATGAGCAGTTCTTC. The chain is assembled from TRBV30 and TRBJ2-1; the D gene lacks a confident call. Via the germline V gene (reference sequence), CDR1 is GTSNPN and CDR2 SVGIG. The CDR3 has 11 amino acids, counting the end cysteine and phenylalanine. Left in the record is the CDR3 DNA by itself, 33 bases read in frame from the first base. The junction shows trimming of 0 bases on V and 7 bases on J, plus 4 bases between the germline ends.